These 2 T cell receptor beta chains were all obtained from the same sample, sequenced in a study of metastatic and nonmetastatic thyroid tumors (dated by TCRdb to the early 2020s). No treatment had been received by any patient before thyroid surgery. The library was made by PCR. The instrument was an Illumina HiSeq 4000. Clones were called with MiXCR by TCRdb after fastp trimmed the public reads at Q25, and only in-frame beta chains were retained. For this sample there are 20,000 to 25,000 clones; roughly a fifth appear just once. The top ten clonotypes cover 27% of the sample. Sequencing was done on a sample of blood. The receptors stem from a female donor with papillary thyroid cancer or a benign thyroid nodule (not recorded which). Some clones in this sample may be carry-over from other donors' samples.

The V call is TRBV25-1, the J call TRBJ1-2; D is unresolved. The CDR3 extends over 15 amino acids. Trimming pared 2 bases from V and 5 bases from J, leaving 15 bases between. Germline loops: CDR1 MGHDK, CDR2 SYGVNS. The DNA for the CDR3 is TGTGCCAGCAGTGAACTTGAGTCCCCCATTTATGGCTACACCTTC. Protein product: CASSELESPIYGYTF.

In this sample, this clone is medium-sized. The chain couples TRBV12-3 or TRBV12-4 to TRBJ2-7; D unclear. There are 14 residues in the CDR3. Trimming took off 6 bases at V and 6 bases at J, with 18 bases between the two ends. CDR3 sequence reads: CASSLSITLSEQYF. The DNA for the CDR3 is TGTGCCAGCAGCCTATCCATCACATTAAGCGAGCAGTACTTC.